The T cell receptor beta chain under discussion was sequenced for a study of CD8+ T cells in alopecia areata. About the study: Treated patients took oral tofacitinib at 5 to 10 mg twice daily.

The CDR3 has 15 amino acids. Germline V CDR1 and CDR2: SGHRS, YFSETQ. V gave up 5 bases and J gave up 3 bases, with 12 bases separating them. Extraction and reverse transcription of RNA yielded cDNA as the sequencing template. Clones were read by immunoSEQ multiplex PCR, and TCRdb kept only the in-frame ones, dropping some. The top ten clones hold around 0.92% of a sample with about 270,000 clones, 60% of them seen once. Study-wide results and limits: Scalp clonality and expanded CD8+ clones among the top 100 showed significant decreases with tofacitinib.

A word on this clone: Its antigen is unidentified.

The treatment denotes: oral pan-JAK inhibitor, 5-10 mg twice daily. Sampling of alopecia areata patients yielded lesional scalp punch biopsies as well as peripheral blood. This chain joins TRBV5-1 and TRBJ2-6; D is ambiguous. The sequencing used CD4+ T cells sorted from blood, collected at approximately week 52, from a patient treated with tofacitinib. This TCR was sampled from a human donor with alopecia areata. The CDR3 spells CASSSNKGGANVLTF. As DNA, the CDR3 is TGCGCCAGCAGTTCCAATAAGGGTGGGGCCAACGTCCTGACTTTC.